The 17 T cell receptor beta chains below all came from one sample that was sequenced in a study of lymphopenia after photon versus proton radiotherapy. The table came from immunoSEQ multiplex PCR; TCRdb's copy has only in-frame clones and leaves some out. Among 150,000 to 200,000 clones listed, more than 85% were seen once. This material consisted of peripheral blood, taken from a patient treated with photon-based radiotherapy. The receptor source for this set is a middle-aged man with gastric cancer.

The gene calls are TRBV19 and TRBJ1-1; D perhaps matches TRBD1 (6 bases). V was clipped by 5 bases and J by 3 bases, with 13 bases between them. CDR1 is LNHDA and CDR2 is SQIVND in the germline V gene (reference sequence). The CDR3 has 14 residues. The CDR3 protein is CASSQWGADTEAFF. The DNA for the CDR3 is TGTGCCAGTAGTCAATGGGGGGCGGACACTGAAGCTTTCTTT.

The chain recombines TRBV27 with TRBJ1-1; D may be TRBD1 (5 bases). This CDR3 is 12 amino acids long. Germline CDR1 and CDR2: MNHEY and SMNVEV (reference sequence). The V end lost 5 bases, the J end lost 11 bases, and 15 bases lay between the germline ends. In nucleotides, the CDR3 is TGTGCCAGCAGTCCGTCAGGGAATGCGGCTTTCTTT. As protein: CASSPSGNAAFF.

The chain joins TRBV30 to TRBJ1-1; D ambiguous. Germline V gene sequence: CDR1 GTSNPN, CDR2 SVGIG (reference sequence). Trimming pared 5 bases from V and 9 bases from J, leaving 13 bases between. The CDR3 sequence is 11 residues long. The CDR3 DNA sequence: TGTGCCTGGGGTAGAAGCTTGAAAGCTTTCTTT. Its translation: CAWGRSLKAFF.

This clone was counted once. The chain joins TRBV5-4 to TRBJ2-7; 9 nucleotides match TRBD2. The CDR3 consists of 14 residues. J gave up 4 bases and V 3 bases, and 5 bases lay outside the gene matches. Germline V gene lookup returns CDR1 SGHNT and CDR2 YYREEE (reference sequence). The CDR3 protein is CASSSGTSIYEQYF. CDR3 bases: TGTGCCAGCAGCTCCGGGACTAGCATTTACGAGCAGTACTTC.

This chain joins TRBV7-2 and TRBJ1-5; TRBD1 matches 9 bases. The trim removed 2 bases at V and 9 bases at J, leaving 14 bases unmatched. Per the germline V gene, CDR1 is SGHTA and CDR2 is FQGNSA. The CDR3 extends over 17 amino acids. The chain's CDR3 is CASSLRPDDRGERPQHF. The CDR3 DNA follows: TGTGCCAGCAGCTTAAGGCCCGACGACAGGGGGGAGCGGCCCCAGCATTTT.

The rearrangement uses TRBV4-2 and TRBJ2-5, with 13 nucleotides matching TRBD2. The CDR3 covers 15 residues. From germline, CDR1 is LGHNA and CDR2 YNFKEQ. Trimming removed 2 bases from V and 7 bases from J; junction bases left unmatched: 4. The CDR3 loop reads CASSQPGTSGTTQYF. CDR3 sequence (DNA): TGTGCCAGCAGCCAACCCGGGACTAGCGGGACGACCCAGTACTTC.

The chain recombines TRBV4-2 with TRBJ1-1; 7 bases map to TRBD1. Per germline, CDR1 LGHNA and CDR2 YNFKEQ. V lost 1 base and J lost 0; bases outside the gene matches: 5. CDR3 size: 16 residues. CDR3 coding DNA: TGTGCCAGCAGCCAAGGACAGGGCAGCATGAACACTGAAGCTTTCTTT. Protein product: CASSQGQGSMNTEAFF.

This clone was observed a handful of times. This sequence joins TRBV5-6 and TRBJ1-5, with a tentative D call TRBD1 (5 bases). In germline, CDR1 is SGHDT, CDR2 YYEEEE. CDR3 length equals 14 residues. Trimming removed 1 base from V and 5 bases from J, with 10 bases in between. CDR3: CASSLRDGYQPQHF. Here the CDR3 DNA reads TGTGCCAGCAGCTTGAGGGACGGTTATCAGCCCCAGCATTTT.

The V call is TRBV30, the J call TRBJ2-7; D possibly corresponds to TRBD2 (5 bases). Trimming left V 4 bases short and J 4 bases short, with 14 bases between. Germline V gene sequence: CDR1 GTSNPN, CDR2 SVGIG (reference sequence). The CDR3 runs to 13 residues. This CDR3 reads CAWNSEAKYEQYF. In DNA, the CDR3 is TGTGCCTGGAATTCGGAGGCCAAATACGAGCAGTACTTC.

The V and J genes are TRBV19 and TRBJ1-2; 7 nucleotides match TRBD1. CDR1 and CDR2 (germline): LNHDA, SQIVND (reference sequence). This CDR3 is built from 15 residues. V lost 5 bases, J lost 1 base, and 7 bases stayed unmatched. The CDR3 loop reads CASSVTGQNNYGYTF. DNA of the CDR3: TGTGCCAGTAGTGTCACGGGACAGAATAACTATGGCTACACCTTC.

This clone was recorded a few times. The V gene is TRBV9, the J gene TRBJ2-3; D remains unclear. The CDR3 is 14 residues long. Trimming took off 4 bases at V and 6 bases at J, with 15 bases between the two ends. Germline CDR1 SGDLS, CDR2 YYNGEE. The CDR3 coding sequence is TGTGCCAGCAGCCCCACCCGCCCCAGGGATACGCAGTATTTT. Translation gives CASSPTRPRDTQYF.

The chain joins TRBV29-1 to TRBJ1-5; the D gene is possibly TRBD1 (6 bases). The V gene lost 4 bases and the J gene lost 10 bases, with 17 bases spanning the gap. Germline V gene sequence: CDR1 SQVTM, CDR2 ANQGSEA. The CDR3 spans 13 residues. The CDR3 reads CSVVWTAGQPQHF. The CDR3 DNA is TGCAGCGTTGTTTGGACAGCCGGACAACCCCAGCATTTT. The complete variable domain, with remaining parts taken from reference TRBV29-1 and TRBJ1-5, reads SAVISQKPSRDICQRGTSLTIQCQVDSQVTMMFWYRQQPGQSLTLIATANQGSEATYESGFVIDKFPISRPNLTFSTLTVSNMSPEDSSIYLCSVVWTAGQPQHFGDGTRLSIL.

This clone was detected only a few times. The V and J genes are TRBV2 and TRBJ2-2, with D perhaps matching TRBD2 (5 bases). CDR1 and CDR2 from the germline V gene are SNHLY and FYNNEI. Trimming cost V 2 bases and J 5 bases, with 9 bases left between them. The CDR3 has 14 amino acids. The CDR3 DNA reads TGTGCCAGCAGTGAACTCCGAGGGACCGGGGAGCTGTTTTTT. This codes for CASSELRGTGELFF.

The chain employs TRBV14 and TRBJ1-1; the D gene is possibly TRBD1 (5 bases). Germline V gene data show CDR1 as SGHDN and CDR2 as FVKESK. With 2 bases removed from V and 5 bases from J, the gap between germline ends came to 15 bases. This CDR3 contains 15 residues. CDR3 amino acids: CASSQMRTGVTEAFF. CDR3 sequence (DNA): TGTGCCAGCAGCCAAATGAGGACGGGGGTGACTGAAGCTTTCTTT.

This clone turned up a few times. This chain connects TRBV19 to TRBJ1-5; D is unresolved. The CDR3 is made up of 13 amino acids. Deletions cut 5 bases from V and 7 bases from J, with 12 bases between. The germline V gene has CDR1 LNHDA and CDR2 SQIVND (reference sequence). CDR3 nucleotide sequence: TGTGCCAGTAGTCCTCCTGGAGACCAGCCCCAGCATTTT. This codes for CASSPPGDQPQHF. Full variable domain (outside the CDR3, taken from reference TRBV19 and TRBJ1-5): DGGITQSPKYLFRKEGQNVTLSCEQNLNHDAMYWYRQDPGQGLRLIYYSQIVNDFQKGDIAEGYSVSREKKESFPLTVTSAQKNPTAFYLCASSPPGDQPQHFGDGTRLSIL.

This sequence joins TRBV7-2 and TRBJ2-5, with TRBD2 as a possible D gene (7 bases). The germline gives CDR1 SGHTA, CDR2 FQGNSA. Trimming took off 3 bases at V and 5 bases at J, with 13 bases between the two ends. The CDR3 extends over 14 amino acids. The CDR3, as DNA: TGTGCCAGCAGCTTGGGGGGGCTCCGGGAGACCCAGTACTTC. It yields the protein CASSLGGLRETQYF.

The CDR3 DNA follows: TGTGCCAGTAGTATAAGCGGTCCTGGGGCCAACGTCCTGACTTTC. This codes for CASSISGPGANVLTF. This chain links TRBV19 with TRBJ2-6, with a possible D match to TRBD2 (5 bases). CDR3 size: 15 residues. V was pared by 2 bases and J by 2 bases, with 7 bases between. CDR1 and CDR2 from the germline V gene are LNHDA and SQIVND (reference sequence).